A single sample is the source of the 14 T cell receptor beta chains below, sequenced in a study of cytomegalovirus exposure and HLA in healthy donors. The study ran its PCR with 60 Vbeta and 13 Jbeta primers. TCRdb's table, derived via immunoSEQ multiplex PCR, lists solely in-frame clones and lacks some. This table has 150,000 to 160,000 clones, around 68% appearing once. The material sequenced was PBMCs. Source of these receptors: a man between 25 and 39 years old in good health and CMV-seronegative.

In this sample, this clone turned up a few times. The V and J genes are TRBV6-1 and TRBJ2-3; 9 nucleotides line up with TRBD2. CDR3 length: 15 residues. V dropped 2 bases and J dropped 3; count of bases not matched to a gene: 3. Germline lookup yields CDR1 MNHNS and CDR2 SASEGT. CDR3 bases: TGTGCCAGCAGTGAACAAGCGGGGGGAACAGATACGCAGTATTTT. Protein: CASSEQAGGTDTQYF.

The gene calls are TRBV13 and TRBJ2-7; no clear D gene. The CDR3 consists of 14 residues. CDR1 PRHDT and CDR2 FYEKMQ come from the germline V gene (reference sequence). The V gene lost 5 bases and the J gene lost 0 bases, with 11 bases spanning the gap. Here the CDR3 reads CASSPGRRSYEQYF. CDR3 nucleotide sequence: TGTGCCAGCAGCCCAGGTAGGCGCTCCTACGAGCAGTACTTC.

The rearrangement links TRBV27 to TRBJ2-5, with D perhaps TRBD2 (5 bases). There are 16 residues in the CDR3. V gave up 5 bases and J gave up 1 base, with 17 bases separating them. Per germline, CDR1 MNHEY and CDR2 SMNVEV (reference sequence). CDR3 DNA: TGTGCCAGCAGTCCGCCCAAGGGAGCACTCCAAGAGACCCAGTACTTC. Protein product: CASSPPKGALQETQYF.

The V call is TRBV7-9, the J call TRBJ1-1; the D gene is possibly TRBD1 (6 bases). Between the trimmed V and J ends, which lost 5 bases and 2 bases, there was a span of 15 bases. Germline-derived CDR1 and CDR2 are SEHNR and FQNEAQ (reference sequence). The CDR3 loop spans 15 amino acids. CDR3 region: CASSQDSTSNTEAFF. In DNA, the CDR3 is TGTGCCAGCAGCCAGGACAGCACTAGTAACACTGAAGCTTTCTTT.

The DNA of the CDR3 is TGTGCCAGCAGCTTGGTGGCAGGGGGGATGAACACTGAAGCTTTCTTT. Protein product: CASSLVAGGMNTEAFF. The J gene is TRBJ1-1, the V gene TRBV5-4, with 7 bases that match TRBD1. The length of the CDR3 is 16 residues. Germline trimming cut 0 bases from V and 0 bases from J; bases unmatched to any gene: 5. The V gene's germline CDR1 is SGHNT and CDR2 YYREEE (reference sequence). Supplemented by reference TRBV5-4 and TRBJ1-1, the full variable domain reads ETGVTQSPTHLIKTRGQQVTLRCSSQSGHNTVSWYQQALGQGPQFIFQYYREEENGRGNFPPRFSGLQFPNYSSELNVNALELDDSALYLCASSLVAGGMNTEAFFGQGTRLTVV.

The CDR3 DNA reads TGTGCCAGCAGCTTAAATCTAGCGGGGGGTGTCAATGAGCAGTTCTTC. Protein product: CASSLNLAGGVNEQFF. V gene TRBV11-2 combines with J gene TRBJ2-1, with 11 bases that match TRBD2. The ends lost 2 bases at V and 6 bases at J; junction bases unmatched: 6. Germline V lookup: CDR1 SGHAT, CDR2 FQNNGV. CDR3 size: 16 residues.

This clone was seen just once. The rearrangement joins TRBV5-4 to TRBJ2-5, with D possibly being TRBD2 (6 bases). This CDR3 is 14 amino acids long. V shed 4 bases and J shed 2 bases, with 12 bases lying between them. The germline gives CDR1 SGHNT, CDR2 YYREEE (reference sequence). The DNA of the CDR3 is TGTGCCAGCAGCGACCGGGACTTACAAGAGACCCAGTACTTC. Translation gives CASSDRDLQETQYF. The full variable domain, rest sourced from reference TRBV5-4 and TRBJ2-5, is ETGVTQSPTHLIKTRGQQVTLRCSSQSGHNTVSWYQQALGQGPQFIFQYYREEENGRGNFPPRFSGLQFPNYSSELNVNALELDDSALYLCASSDRDLQETQYFGPGTRLLVL.

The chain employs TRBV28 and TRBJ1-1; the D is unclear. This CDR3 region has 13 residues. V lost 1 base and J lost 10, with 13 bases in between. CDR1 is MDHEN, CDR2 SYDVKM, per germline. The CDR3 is CASSLYEGRGAFF. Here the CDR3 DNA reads TGTGCCAGCAGTTTATACGAAGGGCGGGGAGCTTTCTTT.

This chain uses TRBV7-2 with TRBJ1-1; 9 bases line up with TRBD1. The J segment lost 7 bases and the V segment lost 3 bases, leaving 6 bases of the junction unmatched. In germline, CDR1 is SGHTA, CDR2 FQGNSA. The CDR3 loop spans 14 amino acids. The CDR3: CASSFGQGRSEAFF. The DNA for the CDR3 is TGTGCCAGCAGCTTCGGACAGGGGAGGAGTGAAGCTTTCTTT.

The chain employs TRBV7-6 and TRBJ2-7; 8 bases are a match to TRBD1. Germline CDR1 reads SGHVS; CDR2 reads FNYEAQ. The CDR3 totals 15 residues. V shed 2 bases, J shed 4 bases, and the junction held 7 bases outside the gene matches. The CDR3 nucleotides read TGTGCCAGCAGCTTAAAGGACAGGGTTGAGTACGAGCAGTACTTC. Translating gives CASSLKDRVEYEQYF.

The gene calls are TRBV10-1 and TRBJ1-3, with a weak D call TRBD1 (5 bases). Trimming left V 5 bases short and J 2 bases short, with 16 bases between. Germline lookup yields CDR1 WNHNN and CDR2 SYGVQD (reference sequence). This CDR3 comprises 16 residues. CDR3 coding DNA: TGCGCCAGCAGTTCCCTTCAGGGCCCTACTGGAAACACCATATATTTT. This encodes CASSSLQGPTGNTIYF.

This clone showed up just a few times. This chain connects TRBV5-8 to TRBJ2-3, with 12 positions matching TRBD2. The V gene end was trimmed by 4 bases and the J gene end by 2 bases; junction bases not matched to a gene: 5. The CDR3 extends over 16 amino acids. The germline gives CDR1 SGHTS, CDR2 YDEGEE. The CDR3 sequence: CASSPWTSGVTDTQYF. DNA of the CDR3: TGTGCCAGCAGCCCTTGGACTAGCGGGGTCACAGATACGCAGTATTTT.

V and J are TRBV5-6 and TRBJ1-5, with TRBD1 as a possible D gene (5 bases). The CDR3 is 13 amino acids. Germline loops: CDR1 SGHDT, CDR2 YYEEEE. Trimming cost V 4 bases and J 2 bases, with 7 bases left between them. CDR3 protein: CASSGGGNQPQHF. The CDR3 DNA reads TGTGCCAGCAGCGGGGGGGGCAATCAGCCCCAGCATTTT.

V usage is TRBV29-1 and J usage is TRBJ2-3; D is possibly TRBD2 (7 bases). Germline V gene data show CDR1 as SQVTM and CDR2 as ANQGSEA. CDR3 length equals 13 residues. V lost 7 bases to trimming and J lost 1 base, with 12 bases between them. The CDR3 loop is CSGSGGGTDTQYF. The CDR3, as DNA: TGCAGCGGTTCGGGGGGCGGCACAGATACGCAGTATTTT.